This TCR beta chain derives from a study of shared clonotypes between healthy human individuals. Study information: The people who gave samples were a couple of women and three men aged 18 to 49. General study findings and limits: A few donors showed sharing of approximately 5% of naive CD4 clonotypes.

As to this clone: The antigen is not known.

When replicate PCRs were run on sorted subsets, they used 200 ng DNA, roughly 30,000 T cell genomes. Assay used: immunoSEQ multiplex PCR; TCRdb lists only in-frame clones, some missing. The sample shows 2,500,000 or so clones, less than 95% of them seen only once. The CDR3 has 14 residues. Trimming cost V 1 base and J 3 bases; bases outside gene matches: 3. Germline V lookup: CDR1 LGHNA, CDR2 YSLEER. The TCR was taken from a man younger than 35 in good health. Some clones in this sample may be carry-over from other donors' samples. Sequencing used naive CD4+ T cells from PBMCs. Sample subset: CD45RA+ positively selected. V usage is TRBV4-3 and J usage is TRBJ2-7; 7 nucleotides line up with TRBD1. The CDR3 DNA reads TGCGCCAGCAGCCAAGCGTCAGGGGGCTACGAGCAGTACTTC. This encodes CASSQASGGYEQYF.